The 17 T cell receptor beta chains reported below all come from one sample, sequenced in a study of blood T cell repertoires in COVID-19. Method: immunoSEQ multiplex PCR; TCRdb's copy keeps in-frame clones and lacks some. The sample has a few hundred thousand clones, around 85% seen once. The sample was peripheral blood. The receptors derive from a woman aged 18 to 35 with acute or convalescent COVID-19.

The chain carries TRBV7-9 and TRBJ2-5; TRBD1 agrees at 7 bases. Trimming cost V 5 bases and J 5 bases; bases outside gene matches: 8. CDR1 is SEHNR, CDR2 FQNEAQ, per germline (reference sequence). CDR3 length: 14 residues. CDR3: CASSPQQGSETQYF. In DNA, the CDR3 is TGTGCCAGCAGCCCCCAACAGGGGTCGGAGACCCAGTACTTC.

The sample holds one count of this clone. The chain couples TRBV18 to TRBJ2-3; 8 positions agree with TRBD1. In germline, CDR1 is KGHSH, CDR2 LQKENI. Unmatched junction bases numbered 5, after V lost 0 bases and J lost 0 bases. CDR3 length equals 17 residues. CDR3 amino acids: CASSPPRTGMSTDTQYF. CDR3 nucleotides: TGTGCCAGCTCACCACCCCGGACAGGGATGAGCACAGATACGCAGTATTTT.

The chain employs TRBV7-3 and TRBJ2-5, with 8 nucleotides matching TRBD1. Germline CDR1 reads SGHTA; CDR2 reads FQGTGA. The CDR3 is 15 residues long. V shed 1 base and J 2 bases; nucleotides not matched to a gene: 3. The CDR3 protein is CASSLNQGAQETQYF. CDR3 nucleotide sequence: TGTGCCAGCAGCTTAAACCAGGGGGCGCAAGAGACCCAGTACTTC.

A word on this clone: With a much larger clone just one base away, this may be a read error. The CDR3 bases are TGTGCCAGCTCACCATCGAACAGGGGTGGACAGCCCCAGCATTTT. Translating gives CASSPSNRGGQPQHF. The chain has TRBV18 and TRBJ1-5; 7 bases match TRBD1. The trim removed 2 bases at V and 7 bases at J, leaving 8 bases unmatched. The germline gives CDR1 KGHSH, CDR2 LQKENI. CDR3 length equals 15 residues.

The chain joins TRBV5-5 to TRBJ2-2; D gene uncertain. The CDR3 is made up of 15 amino acids. The V gene lost 2 bases and the J gene lost 2 bases, with 10 bases spanning the gap. CDR1 SGHKS and CDR2 YYEKEE come from the germline V gene (reference sequence). In nucleotides, the CDR3 is TGTGCCAGCAGCTTTTACTCCGTAAACACCGGGGAGCTGTTTTTT. Protein: CASSFYSVNTGELFF.

The chain is built from TRBV6-5 and TRBJ1-1; D is perhaps TRBD1 (5 bases). V was pared by 0 bases and J by 1 base, with 9 bases between. This CDR3 contains 15 residues. Germline-derived CDR1 and CDR2 are MNHEY and SVGAGI. CDR3 in DNA: TGTGCCAGCAGTTACTCGATGGGGCCGAACACTGAAGCTTTCTTT. Protein: CASSYSMGPNTEAFF.

The chain uses TRBV13 and TRBJ2-1; 7 bases map to TRBD2. J gave up 8 bases and V 5 bases, and 9 bases lay outside the gene matches. Germline CDR1 reads PRHDT; CDR2 reads FYEKMQ (reference sequence). The CDR3 has 14 residues. CDR3 bases: TGTGCCAGCAGCATCTTGGGGGGGGACGATGAGCAGTTCTTC. Translated: CASSILGGDDEQFF.

The chain combines TRBV12-3 or TRBV12-4 with TRBJ1-1; D unclear. The V and J ends lost 7 bases and 3 bases respectively, with 12 bases between them. This CDR3 spans 13 amino acids. The CDR3 bases are TGTGCCAGCAACCTGGCCATCCACACTGAAGCTTTCTTT. This encodes CASNLAIHTEAFF.

The chain has TRBV15 and TRBJ1-4, with 11 bases matching TRBD1. This CDR3 comprises 16 residues. J was trimmed by 7 bases and V by 4 bases; bases with no gene match: 8. Germline lookup yields CDR1 LNHNV and CDR2 YYDKDF (reference sequence). CDR3 nucleotides: TGTGCCACCAGCACTTTCGGACAGGGGGCGGGTGAAAAACTGTTTTTT. Translated: CATSTFGQGAGEKLFF. Using reference TRBV15 and TRBJ1-4 for the parts outside the CDR3, the full variable domain is DAMVIQNPRYQVTQFGKPVTLSCSQTLNHNVMYWYQQKSSQAPKLLFHYYDKDFNNEADTPDNFQSRRPNTSFCFLDIRSPGLGDTAMYLCATSTFGQGAGEKLFFGSGTQLSVL.

The V and J genes are TRBV30 and TRBJ2-7; 8 bases fit TRBD1. The CDR3 has 15 residues. Germline V gene lookup returns CDR1 GTSNPN and CDR2 SVGIG (reference sequence). Losses at the gene ends were 3 bases for V and 6 bases for J; bases not matched to a gene: 13. The DNA of the CDR3 is TGTGCCTGGAGGACCCTCGGACAGGGAACCCGCGAGCAGTACTTC. Translation: CAWRTLGQGTREQYF.

Only a few counts were recorded for this clone. V usage is TRBV4-1 and J usage is TRBJ2-1; D is perhaps TRBD2 (5 bases). This CDR3 has 17 residues. Deletions cut 0 bases from V and 1 base from J, with 13 bases between. CDR1 MGHRA and CDR2 YSYEKL come from the germline V gene. CDR3 nucleotide sequence: TGCGCCAGCAGCCAAGATCTTGAGGGAGCGTCCTACAATGAGCAGTTCTTC. Its protein is CASSQDLEGASYNEQFF.

V and J are TRBV28 and TRBJ2-7, with 8 bases aligning to TRBD2. The CDR3 extends over 14 amino acids. Germline V CDR1 and CDR2: MDHEN, SYDVKM. The V gene end was trimmed by 2 bases and the J gene end by 3 bases; junction bases not matched to a gene: 3. In DNA, the CDR3 is TGTGCCAGCAGTTTAGTAGCGGGGTTCTACGAGCAGTACTTC. Encoded protein: CASSLVAGFYEQYF.

The J gene is TRBJ2-1, the V gene TRBV18; TRBD2 agrees at 9 bases. The ends lost 4 bases at V and 10 bases at J; junction bases unmatched: 11. CDR1 is KGHSH and CDR2 is LQKENI in the germline V gene. The CDR3 is 15 amino acids. The CDR3 DNA follows: TGTGCCAGCTCACGTCCCGGGACTAGCTTAAAAGAGCAGTTCTTC. Protein: CASSRPGTSLKEQFF. Using reference TRBV18 and TRBJ2-1 for the parts outside the CDR3, the full variable domain is NAGVMQNPRHLVRRRGQEARLRCSPMKGHSHVYWYRQLPEEGLKFMVYLQKENIIDESGMPKERFSAEFPKEGPSILRIQQVVRGDSAAYFCASSRPGTSLKEQFFGPGTRLTVL.

The rearrangement links TRBV5-6 to TRBJ2-3; a weak D match, TRBD1 (5 bases). This CDR3 has 13 residues. V was trimmed by 3 bases and J by 4 bases, leaving 9 bases between them. Looked up from germline, CDR1 is SGHDT and CDR2 is YYEEEE. DNA of the CDR3: TGTGCCAGCAGCTGGGGCTCGCCAGATACGCAGTATTTT. Translation gives CASSWGSPDTQYF.

This chain joins TRBV18 and TRBJ1-2; D gene unclear. The CDR3 loop spans 14 amino acids. Trimming removed 3 bases at V and 2 bases at J, with 10 bases between. Germline V gives CDR1 KGHSH, CDR2 LQKENI. CDR3 in amino acids: CASSPSEANYGYTF. CDR3 bases: TGTGCCAGCTCACCCTCCGAGGCCAACTATGGCTACACCTTC. The variable domain in full, with the rest retrieved from reference TRBV18 and TRBJ1-2, is NAGVMQNPRHLVRRRGQEARLRCSPMKGHSHVYWYRQLPEEGLKFMVYLQKENIIDESGMPKERFSAEFPKEGPSILRIQQVVRGDSAAYFCASSPSEANYGYTFGSGTRLTVV.

The chain couples TRBV5-4 to TRBJ2-7; 9 bases match TRBD1. The length of the CDR3 is 16 residues. The germline gives CDR1 SGHNT, CDR2 YYREEE (reference sequence). After removal of 7 bases from V and 5 bases from J, the junction contained 16 bases not matched to a gene. The CDR3: CASSDNDRGILDEQYF. CDR3 DNA: TGTGCCAGCTCGGACAACGACAGGGGGATCCTCGACGAGCAGTACTTC.

This clone was detected only once. CDR3 protein: CASSLGPTGNGYTF. The CDR3 nucleotides are TGTGCCAGCAGCTTAGGCCCGACAGGGAACGGCTACACCTTC. This rearrangement joins TRBV11-2 to TRBJ1-2; 7 bases fit TRBD1. From germline, CDR1 is SGHAT and CDR2 FQNNGV. Losses at the gene ends were 1 base for V and 8 bases for J; bases not matched to a gene: 7. This CDR3 has 14 amino acids.